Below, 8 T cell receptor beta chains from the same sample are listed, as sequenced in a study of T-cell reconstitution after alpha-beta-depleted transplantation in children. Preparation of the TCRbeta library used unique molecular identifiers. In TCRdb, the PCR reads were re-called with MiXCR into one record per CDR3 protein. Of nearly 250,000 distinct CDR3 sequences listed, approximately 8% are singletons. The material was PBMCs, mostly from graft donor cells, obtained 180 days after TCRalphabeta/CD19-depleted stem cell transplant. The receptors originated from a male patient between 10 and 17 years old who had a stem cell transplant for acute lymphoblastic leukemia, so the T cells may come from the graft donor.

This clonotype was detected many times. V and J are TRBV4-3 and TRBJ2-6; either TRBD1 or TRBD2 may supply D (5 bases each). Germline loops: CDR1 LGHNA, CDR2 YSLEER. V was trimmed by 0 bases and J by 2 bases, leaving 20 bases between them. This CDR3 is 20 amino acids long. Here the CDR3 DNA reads TGCGCCAGCAGCCAAGATTCCCCCGGGACGGACCCTGCTGGGGCCAACGTCCTGACTTTC. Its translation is CASSQDSPGTDPAGANVLTF.

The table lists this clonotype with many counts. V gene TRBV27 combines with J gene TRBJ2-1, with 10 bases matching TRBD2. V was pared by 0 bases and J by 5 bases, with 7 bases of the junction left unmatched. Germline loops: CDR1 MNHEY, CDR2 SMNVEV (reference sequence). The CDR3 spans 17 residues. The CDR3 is CASSLSFPLAGHNEQFF. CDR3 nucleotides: TGTGCCAGCAGTTTATCCTTCCCACTAGCGGGGCACAATGAGCAGTTCTTC.

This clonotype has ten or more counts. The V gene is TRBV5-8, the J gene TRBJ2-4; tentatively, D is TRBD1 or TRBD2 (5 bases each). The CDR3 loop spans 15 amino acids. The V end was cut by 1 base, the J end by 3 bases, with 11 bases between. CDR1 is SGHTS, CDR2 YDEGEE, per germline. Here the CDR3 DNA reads TGTGCCAGCAGCTTGAGGGTGGGGGTCAAAAACATTCAGTACTTC. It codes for CASSLRVGVKNIQYF.

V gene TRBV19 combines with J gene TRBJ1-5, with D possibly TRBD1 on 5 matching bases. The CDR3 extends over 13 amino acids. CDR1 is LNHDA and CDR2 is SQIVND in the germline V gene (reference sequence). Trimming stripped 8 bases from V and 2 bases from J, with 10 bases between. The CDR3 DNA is TGTGCCAGTGGGGGACTGGGCAATCAGCCCCAGCATTTT. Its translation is CASGGLGNQPQHF.

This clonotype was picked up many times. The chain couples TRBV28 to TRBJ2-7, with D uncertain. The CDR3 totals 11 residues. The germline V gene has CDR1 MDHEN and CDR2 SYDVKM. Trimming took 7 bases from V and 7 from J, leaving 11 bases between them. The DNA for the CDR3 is TGTGCCAGCACCCGGACGAGGGAGCAGTACTTC. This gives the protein CASTRTREQYF.

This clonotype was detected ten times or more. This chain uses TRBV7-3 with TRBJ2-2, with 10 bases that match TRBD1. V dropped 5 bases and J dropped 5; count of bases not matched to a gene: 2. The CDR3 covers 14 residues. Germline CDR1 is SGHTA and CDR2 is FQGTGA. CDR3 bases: TGTGCCAGCAGCACGGACAGGGGGACCGGGGAGCTGTTTTTT. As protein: CASSTDRGTGELFF.

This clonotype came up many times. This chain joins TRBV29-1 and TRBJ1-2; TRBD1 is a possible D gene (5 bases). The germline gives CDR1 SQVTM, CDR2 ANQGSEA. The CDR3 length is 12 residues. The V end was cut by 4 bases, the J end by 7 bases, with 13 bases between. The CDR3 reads CSVAGQGGGYTF. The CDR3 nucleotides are TGCAGCGTTGCTGGCCAGGGCGGTGGCTACACCTTC.

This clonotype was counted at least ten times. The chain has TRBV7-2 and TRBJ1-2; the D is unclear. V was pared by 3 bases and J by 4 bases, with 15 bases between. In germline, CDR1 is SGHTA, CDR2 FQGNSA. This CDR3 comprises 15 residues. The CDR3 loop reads CASSFSGQAGYGYTF. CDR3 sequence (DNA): TGTGCCAGCAGCTTTTCAGGCCAGGCGGGCTATGGCTACACCTTC.